The clone carrying this T cell receptor (beta chain) is medium-sized by frequency. Antigen: not known. The data derive from a study of cytomegalovirus exposure and HLA in healthy donors. The donors gave bone marrow, and they were healthy. The PCR used 60 Vbeta and 13 Jbeta primers. Libraries were prepared by immunoSEQ multiplex PCR; TCRdb keeps only in-frame clonotypes and omits some of them. This listing includes some 56,000 clones. Overall study findings and caveats: A later analysis by the authors found several of the most significant clusters apparently linked to common viral pathogens. Some highly shared sequence variants likely arose as a pipeline artifact. TCR beta sequences reportedly predicted most subjects' HLA-A and HLA-B alleles accurately.

The V gene's germline CDR1 is MGHRA and CDR2 YSYEKL. With 4 bases clipped from V and 6 bases from J, the junction kept 30 bases outside the gene matches. CDR3 length: 22 amino acids. Sequenced material: PBMCs. The TCR was taken from a woman in her twenties or thirties in good health and CMV-seropositive. This chain uses TRBV4-1 with TRBJ2-1; 7 bases align to TRBD1. CDR3 DNA sequence: TGCGCCAGCAGCCGATTTCCCCGGGACAGAAGTTTATTTTTTCTCGGGGTCAATGAGCAGTTCTTC. Encoded protein: CASSRFPRDRSLFFLGVNEQFF.